These 8 T cell receptor beta chains were sequenced from one sample in a study of blood T cell repertoires in COVID-19 (TCRdb year 2020). Library construction relied on the immunoSEQ multiplex PCR assay. Not all clones reach the TCRdb copy of this immuneACCESS table, which keeps in-frame sequences only. Checked studies attribute under half of the gap to unresolved V genes and leave the rest unexplained. In this sample the table shows about 98,000 clones, 80% to 85% of which occur a single time. Of the sample, roughly 4% falls within the top ten clones. Sequenced sample: peripheral blood. These receptors were obtained from a man aged 55 to 70 with acute or convalescent COVID-19.

This clone was counted once. The CDR3 here is CASSKLAGGQETQYF. Written as DNA, the CDR3 is TGTGCCAGCAGCAAGCTAGCGGGGGGACAAGAGACCCAGTACTTC. This chain uses TRBV11-3 with TRBJ2-5; 11 bases fit TRBD2. With 5 bases clipped from V and 2 bases from J, the junction kept 4 bases outside the gene matches. The CDR3 runs 15 residues. CDR1 is SGHNT, CDR2 YENEEA, per germline.

This chain joins TRBV19 and TRBJ2-4, with a possible D match to TRBD1 (6 bases). The germline CDR1 and CDR2 sequences are LNHDA and SQIVND (reference sequence). This CDR3 contains 14 residues. Trimming removed 6 bases from V and 6 bases from J, with 15 bases in between. CDR3 residues: CASSGDGQRNIQYF. The DNA of the CDR3 is TGTGCCAGTAGCGGTGATGGACAGAGAAACATTCAGTACTTC.

This clone was recorded at least ten times. The chain carries TRBV28 and TRBJ1-1, with TRBD1 as a possible D gene (6 bases). The CDR3 is 16 amino acids. V was clipped by 6 bases and J by 4 bases, with 21 bases between them. The germline V gene has CDR1 MDHEN and CDR2 SYDVKM. This CDR3 is CASSLVWGQGITEAFF. The CDR3 DNA sequence: TGTGCCAGCAGCCTTGTATGGGGGCAGGGAATCACTGAAGCTTTCTTT.

This chain connects TRBV12-5 to TRBJ2-3, with 8 bases identical to TRBD2. V lost 2 bases, J lost 5 bases, and 3 bases stayed unmatched. CDR1 and CDR2 (germline): LGHNT, FRNRAP. CDR3 length equals 14 residues. The CDR3 DNA sequence: TGTGCTAGTGGTTTGCTCGGGACTAGAGATACGCAGTATTTT. Residues: CASGLLGTRDTQYF.

The rearrangement joins TRBV9 to TRBJ1-2, with 8 bases that match TRBD1. The germline gives CDR1 SGDLS, CDR2 YYNGEE. This CDR3 region has 14 residues. Trimming cost V 0 bases and J 11 bases; bases outside gene matches: 9. CDR3 amino acids: CASSVEGTGLGYTF. The CDR3, as DNA: TGTGCCAGCAGCGTAGAAGGGACAGGACTAGGGTACACCTTC.

V gene TRBV11-2 combines with J gene TRBJ1-2, with D uncertain. The germline V gene has CDR1 SGHAT and CDR2 FQNNGV. CDR3 length equals 14 residues. V gave up 5 bases and J gave up 4 bases, with 14 bases separating them. The CDR3 DNA reads as TGTGCCAGCAGCGACTCCCCGGTCTTCTATGGCTACACCTTC. Protein product: CASSDSPVFYGYTF.

The chain carries TRBV5-8 and TRBJ2-7; D gene ambiguous. Trimming left V 2 bases short and J 3 bases short, with 6 bases between. Germline values: CDR1 SGHTS, CDR2 YDEGEE. The CDR3 runs to 12 residues. This CDR3 is CASSLRGYEQYF. CDR3 DNA sequence: TGTGCCAGCAGCTTACGAGGCTACGAGCAGTACTTC.

The V gene is TRBV12-3 or TRBV12-4, the J gene TRBJ1-1, with D unresolved. CDR3 length: 13 amino acids. Trimming pared 6 bases from V and 4 bases from J, leaving 12 bases between. The CDR3 nucleotides read TGTGCCAGCAGCCCATGGCGGAGCACTGAAGCTTTCTTT. Residues: CASSPWRSTEAFF.